This T cell receptor beta chain appears in the sequencing data of a study of monozygotic twins with inflammatory bowel disease. General study points: Lower TCRbeta diversity (inverse Simpson) was seen in IBD patients than in healthy co-twins.

The CDR3 totals 16 residues. Germline V gene sequence: CDR1 SGHVS, CDR2 FNYEAQ. Nested amplification of TCRalpha and TCRbeta cDNA involved two PCRs of around 16 and 10 cycles. TCRdb re-called the 5' RACE reads and catalogs CDR3 proteins one per entry, DNA excluded. The ten top clones account for around 1.9%, within a sample of 85,000 to 110,000 distinct CDR3 sequences. As to this clonotype: Its cognate antigen is unknown.

The clonotype originates from a human donor with ulcerative colitis or Crohn's disease, or a healthy co-twin of an affected twin (not recorded which). What was sequenced was blood. The genes are TRBV7-6 and TRBJ2-1; TCRdb outputs TRBD1, but without DNA this stays unchecked. This CDR3 reads CASSLRGESLYNEQFF.